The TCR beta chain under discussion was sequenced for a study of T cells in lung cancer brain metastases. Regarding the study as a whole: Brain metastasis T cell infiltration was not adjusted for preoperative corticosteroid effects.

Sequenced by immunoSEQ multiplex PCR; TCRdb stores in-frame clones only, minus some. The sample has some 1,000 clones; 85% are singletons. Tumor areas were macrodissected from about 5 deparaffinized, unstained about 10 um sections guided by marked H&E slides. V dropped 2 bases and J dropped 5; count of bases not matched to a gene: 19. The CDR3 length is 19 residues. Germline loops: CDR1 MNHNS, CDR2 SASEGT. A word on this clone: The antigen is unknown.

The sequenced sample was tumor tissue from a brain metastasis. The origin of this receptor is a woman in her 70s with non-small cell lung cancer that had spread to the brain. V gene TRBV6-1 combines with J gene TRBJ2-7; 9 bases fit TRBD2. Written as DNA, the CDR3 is TGTGCCAGCAGTGAAAGGGTGGGGCTAGCGGGAAGGGGTTGGAACGAGCAGTACTTC. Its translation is CASSERVGLAGRGWNEQYF.